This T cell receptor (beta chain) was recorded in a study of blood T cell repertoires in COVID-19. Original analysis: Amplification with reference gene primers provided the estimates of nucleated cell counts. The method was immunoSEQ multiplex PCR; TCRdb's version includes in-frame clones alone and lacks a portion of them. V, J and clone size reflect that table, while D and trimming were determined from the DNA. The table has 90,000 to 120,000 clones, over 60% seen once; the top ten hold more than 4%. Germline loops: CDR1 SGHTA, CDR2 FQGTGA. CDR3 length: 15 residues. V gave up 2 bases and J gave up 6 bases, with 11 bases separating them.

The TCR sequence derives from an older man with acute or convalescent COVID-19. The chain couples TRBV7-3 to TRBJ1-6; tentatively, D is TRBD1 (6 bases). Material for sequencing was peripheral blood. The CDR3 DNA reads TGTGCCAGCAGCTTAGAGGGGACATCTAATTCACCCCTCCACTTT. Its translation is CASSLEGTSNSPLHF. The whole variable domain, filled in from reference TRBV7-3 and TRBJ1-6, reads GAGVSQTPSNKVTEKGKYVELRCDPISGHTALYWYRQSLGQGPEFLIYFQGTGAADDSGLPNDRFFAVRPEGSVSTLKIQRTERGDSAVYLCASSLEGTSNSPLHFGNGTRLTVT.